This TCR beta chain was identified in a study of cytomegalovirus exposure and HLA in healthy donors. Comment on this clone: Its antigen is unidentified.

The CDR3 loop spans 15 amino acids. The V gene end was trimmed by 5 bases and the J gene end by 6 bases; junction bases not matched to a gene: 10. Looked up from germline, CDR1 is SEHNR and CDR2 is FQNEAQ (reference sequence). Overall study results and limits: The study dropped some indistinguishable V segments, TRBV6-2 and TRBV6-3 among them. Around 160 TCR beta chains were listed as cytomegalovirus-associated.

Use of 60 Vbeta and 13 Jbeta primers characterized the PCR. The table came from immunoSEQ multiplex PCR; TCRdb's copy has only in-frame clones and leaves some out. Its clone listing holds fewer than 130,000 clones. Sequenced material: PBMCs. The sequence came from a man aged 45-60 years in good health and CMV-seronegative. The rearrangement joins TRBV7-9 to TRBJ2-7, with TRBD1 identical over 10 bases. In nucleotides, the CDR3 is TGTGCCAGCAGCCAGACCTGGGGACAGGGGAGCGAGCAGTACTTC. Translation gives CASSQTWGQGSEQYF.